This T cell receptor (beta chain) was sequenced in a study of blood T cell repertoires in COVID-19. Study details: The study drew acute and convalescent COVID-19 samples from the United States, Italy and Spain. T cells, B-cell-depleted T cells, or PBMCs provided the cDNA or gDNA that served as material.

This clone was counted once. A read error is the likely source, as a far larger clone sits one nucleotide away. Within the sample, other DNA sequences also encode this same CDR3. Study processing details: Using reference gene primer amplification, nucleated cell counts were estimated. Using immunoSEQ multiplex PCR, the repertoire was profiled, and TCRdb retains in-frame clones only, with some absent. The V and J calls and the clone size are those of that table, but D and trimming were determined from the DNA. The sample holds fewer than 350,000 clones, roughly 90% seen once. Germline V CDR1 and CDR2: SEHNR, FQNEAQ (reference sequence). Trimming stripped 5 bases from V and 0 bases from J, with 5 bases between. CDR3 length: 12 residues.

The TCR comes from a young man with active or convalescent COVID-19. The chain couples TRBV7-9 to TRBJ2-7; D is ambiguous. Sequenced: peripheral blood. The CDR3 protein is CASSPSSYEQYF. Here the CDR3 DNA reads TGTGCCAGCAGCCCTAGCTCCTACGAGCAGTACTTC.